This T cell receptor beta chain originates from a study of breast tumors, draining lymph nodes, adjacent tissues (dated by TCRdb to the mid-2010s). About the full investigation: The study compared TCR beta repertoires across tumor, adjacent nontumor tissue and axillary lymph nodes from breast cancer patients. The study aimed to assess the relationships and possible T-cell exchange between tumor, surrounding tissue and draining lymph node repertoires in human breast cancer.

General findings and caveats noted by the study authors: The study presented the conclusion that tumor T cells originate in lymph nodes as consistent with a hypothesis, not as something directly demonstrated. A scenario in which most tumor T cells derive from the lymph node and then expand within tumor tissue was judged to be consistent with the data. T-cell repertoire diversity in tumors was found to be lower than in lymph nodes but higher than in nontumor tissue, and preferential V and J gene usage was observed. The similarity between tumor and nontumor tissue repertoires was significantly greater in luminal-like breast cancer than in basal-like breast cancer.

Many counts were recorded for this clonotype. No cognate antigen has been identified for it. Base quality data are lacking; no much larger clone is found one base away. The axillary draining lymph nodes of breast cancer patients were the source of the lymph node samples. Per the germline V gene (reference sequence), LNHDA is the CDR1 and SQIVND is the CDR2. The germline ends are 19 bases apart after V is trimmed by 5 bases and J by 5 bases. The CDR3 measures 15 amino acids from cysteine to phenylalanine. Of all the DNA, just the CDR3 is kept, 45 bases in frame from base 1. Reads for this sample came from an Illumina HiSeq 2000. Multiplex PCR amplification was used to build the TCR beta chain libraries. The amplified TCR beta chain products were analyzed by high-throughput sequencing. TCRdb reprocessed the public reads (quality trimming at Q25 with fastp, clone calling with MiXCR) and kept in-frame beta chains. Every CDR3 protein is listed once, alongside the most common genes and DNA of its rows. A total of approximately 120,000 distinct CDR3 sequences appear in this sample, over 20% of them only once. The ten most abundant clones make up 2% to 2.5% of the sample.

Source material: axillary lymph node tissue. This clonotype originated in a female donor with breast cancer. Some clones in this sample may be carry-over from other donors' samples. This chain is built from TRBV19 and TRBJ2-7, with the D gene call left open. The nucleotide sequence reads TGTGCCAGTAGTCCCCCGGGCACCCTTGGGGACGAGCAGTACTTC. Translation gives CASSPPGTLGDEQYF.